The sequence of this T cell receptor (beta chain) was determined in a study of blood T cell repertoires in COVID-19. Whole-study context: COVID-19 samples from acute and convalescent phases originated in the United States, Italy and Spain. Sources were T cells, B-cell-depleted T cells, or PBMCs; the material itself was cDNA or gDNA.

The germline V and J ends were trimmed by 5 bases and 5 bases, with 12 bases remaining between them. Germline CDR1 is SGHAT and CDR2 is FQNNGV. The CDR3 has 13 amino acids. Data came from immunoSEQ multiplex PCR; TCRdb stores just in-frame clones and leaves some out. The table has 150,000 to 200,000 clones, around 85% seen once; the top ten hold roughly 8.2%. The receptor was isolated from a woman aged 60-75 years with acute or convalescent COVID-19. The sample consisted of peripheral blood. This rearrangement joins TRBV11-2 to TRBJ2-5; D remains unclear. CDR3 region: CASSLSPQETQYF. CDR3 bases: TGTGCCAGCAGCCTTTCCCCTCAGGAGACCCAGTACTTC.